The text below deals with one T cell receptor (beta chain). After removal of 2 bases from V and 4 bases from J, the junction contained 7 bases not matched to a gene. This CDR3 comprises 15 residues. Per the germline V gene, CDR1 is SGHTA and CDR2 is FQGNSA. These data originate in a study of blood T cell repertoires in COVID-19. Overall study context: Whether acute or convalescent, the COVID-19 samples came from the United States, Italy and Spain.

TCRdb keeps only in-frame clones here, not all; method: immunoSEQ multiplex PCR. The sample lists a few hundred thousand clones; roughly 80% were seen once. The sequenced sample consisted of peripheral blood. This rearrangement joins TRBV7-2 to TRBJ1-2, with 7 bases that match TRBD1. This clonotype originated in a woman in her sixties with acute or convalescent COVID-19. The CDR3 spells CASSLNPGQAYGYTF. In DNA form, the CDR3 reads TGTGCCAGCAGCTTAAATCCCGGACAGGCCTATGGCTACACCTTC.